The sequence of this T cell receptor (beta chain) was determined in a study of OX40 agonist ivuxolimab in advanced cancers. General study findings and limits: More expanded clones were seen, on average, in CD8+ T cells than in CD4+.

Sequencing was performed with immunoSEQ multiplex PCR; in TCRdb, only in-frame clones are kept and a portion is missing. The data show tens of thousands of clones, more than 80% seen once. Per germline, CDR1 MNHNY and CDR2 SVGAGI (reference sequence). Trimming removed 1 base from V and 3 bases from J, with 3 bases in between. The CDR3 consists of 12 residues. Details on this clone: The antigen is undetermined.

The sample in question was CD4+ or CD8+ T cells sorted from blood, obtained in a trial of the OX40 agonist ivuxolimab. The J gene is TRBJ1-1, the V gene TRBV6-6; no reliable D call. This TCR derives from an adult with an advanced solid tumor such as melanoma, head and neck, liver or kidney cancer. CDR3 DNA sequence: TGTGCCAGCAGTTACTTAGACACTGAAGCTTTCTTT. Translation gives CASSYLDTEAFF.